This T cell receptor (beta chain) came from a study of blood T cell repertoires in COVID-19. Whole-study context: From T cells, B-cell-depleted T cells, or PBMCs came the material, which was cDNA or gDNA.

Authors' processing steps: Reference gene primer amplification in the assay estimated nucleated cell counts. Sequencing was performed with immunoSEQ multiplex PCR; in TCRdb, only in-frame clones are kept and a portion is missing. Clone size and V and J calls were adopted from that table, with D and trimming inferred from the DNA. The profile shows around 290,000 clones, more than 75% of them singletons. V gave up 0 bases and J gave up 4 bases; unmatched junction bases: 5. The CDR3 covers 15 residues. The germline V gene encodes CDR1 GTSNPN and CDR2 SVGIG (reference sequence). This TCR derives from a woman in her fifties or sixties who had recovered from COVID-19. Sequencing input: peripheral blood. The J gene is TRBJ2-1, the V gene TRBV30; TRBD2 agrees at 8 bases. Here the CDR3 DNA reads TGTGCCTGGAGTGTTTCCAGCGGGGGATACAATGAGCAGTTCTTC. Encoded protein: CAWSVSSGGYNEQFF.